The text below deals with one T cell receptor beta chain. Its specificity is unknown. Unique molecular identifiers were incorporated into the prepared TCRbeta library. TCRdb re-called the PCR reads through MiXCR, storing one row per CDR3 protein. The sample holds more than 200,000 distinct CDR3 sequences, over 20% seen once. These data originate in a study of T-cell reconstitution after alpha-beta-depleted transplantation in children. Broader study findings: From surviving recipient T cells and thymic progenitors came the high day-60 TCRbeta diversity observed in some patients.

The clonotype originates from a girl aged 2-10 years with Fanconi anemia, due to receive a stem cell transplant. Source: PBMCs, taken before TCRalphabeta/CD19-depleted stem cell transplant.

The CDR3 bases are TGCAGCGTAGGAGCGCCTAGCGGGAGTTATTACGAGCAGTACTTC. Amino acids: CSVGAPSGSYYEQYF. The J gene is TRBJ2-7, the V gene TRBV29-1; TRBD2 matches 10 bases. This CDR3 region has 15 residues. Germline CDR1 and CDR2: SQVTM and ANQGSEA. V was pared by 6 bases and J by 4 bases, with 12 bases of the junction left unmatched.